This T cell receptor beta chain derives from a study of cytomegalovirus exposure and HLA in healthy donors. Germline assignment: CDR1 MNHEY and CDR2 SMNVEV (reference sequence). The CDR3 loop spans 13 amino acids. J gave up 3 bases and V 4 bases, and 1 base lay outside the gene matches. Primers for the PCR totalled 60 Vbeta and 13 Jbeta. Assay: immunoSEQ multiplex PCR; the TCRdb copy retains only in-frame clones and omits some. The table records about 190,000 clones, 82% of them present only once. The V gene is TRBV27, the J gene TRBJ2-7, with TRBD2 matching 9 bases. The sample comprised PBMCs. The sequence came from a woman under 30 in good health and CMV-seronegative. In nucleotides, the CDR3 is TGTGCCAGCAGTTCGACTAGCGGCTACGAGCAGTACTTC. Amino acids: CASSSTSGYEQYF.